These 12 T cell receptor beta chains were all obtained from the same sample, sequenced in a study of identifying expanded T cells in peripheral blood. The repertoire was sequenced with immunoSEQ multiplex PCR; TCRdb's copy has only in-frame clones and lacks some. The profile shows some 90,000 clones, approximately 83% of them singletons. Sequenced material: blood. These receptors originate from a person between 18 and 69 years old in good health.

This rearrangement joins TRBV10-1 to TRBJ1-6; D remains ambiguous. The CDR3 has 13 amino acids. CDR1 and CDR2 (germline): WNHNN, SYGVQD (reference sequence). Deletions cut 1 base from V and 7 bases from J, with 5 bases between. The CDR3 is CASSEYRNSPLHF. CDR3 nucleotides: TGCGCCAGCAGTGAGTATAGGAATTCACCCCTCCACTTT.

The gene calls are TRBV18 and TRBJ2-5; D is possibly TRBD1 (5 bases). Trimming removed 6 bases from V and 4 bases from J, with 18 bases in between. There are 15 residues in the CDR3. Germline assignment: CDR1 KGHSH and CDR2 LQKENI. CDR3 DNA sequence: TGTGCCAGCTCCCCCTTCAGGGATTCAAGAGAGACCCAGTACTTC. This encodes CASSPFRDSRETQYF.

This chain joins TRBV10-3 and TRBJ1-2; a possible D gene is TRBD1 (6 bases). V lost 2 bases to trimming and J lost 4 bases, with 23 bases between them. CDR1 ENHRY and CDR2 SYGVKD come from the germline V gene. The CDR3 extends over 18 amino acids. The CDR3 protein is CAISEEIPRDIGSYGYTF. The DNA for the CDR3 is TGTGCCATCAGTGAGGAGATACCCCGGGACATTGGTTCCTATGGCTACACCTTC.

The chain uses TRBV5-8 and TRBJ2-5; TRBD2 is a possible D gene (6 bases). V shed 4 bases and J shed 3 bases, with 22 bases lying between them. The length of the CDR3 is 17 residues. Germline V CDR1 and CDR2: SGHTS, YDEGEE. CDR3 sequence reads: CASSPTLALWGEETQYF. In nucleotides, the CDR3 is TGTGCCAGCAGCCCGACTTTGGCACTGTGGGGGGAAGAGACCCAGTACTTC.

This sequence joins TRBV30 and TRBJ1-2; D call uncertain. V was cut by 5 bases and J by 1 base, with 20 bases left in between. CDR1 is GTSNPN and CDR2 is SVGIG in the germline V gene (reference sequence). The CDR3 extends over 16 amino acids. CDR3 sequence: CAWQTPLRDRNYGYTF. The CDR3 bases are TGTGCCTGGCAAACTCCTCTCAGAGACCGTAACTATGGCTACACCTTC. The entire variable domain, with the rest obtained from reference TRBV30 and TRBJ1-2, is as follows: SQTIHQWPATLVQPVGSPLSLECTVEGTSNPNLYWYRQAAGRGLQLLFYSVGIGQISSEVPQNLSASRPQDRQFILSSKKLLLSDSGFYLCAWQTPLRDRNYGYTFGSGTRLTVV.

This clone was detected only a few times. The chain joins TRBV2 to TRBJ1-5; possibly TRBD1 for D (5 bases). Germline loops: CDR1 SNHLY, CDR2 FYNNEI. This CDR3 is built from 14 residues. V shed 6 bases and J shed 4 bases, with 13 bases lying between them. This CDR3 reads CASRASGTNQPQHF. CDR3 in DNA: TGTGCCAGCAGAGCCTCAGGGACGAATCAGCCCCAGCATTTT.

The chain carries TRBV7-2 and TRBJ1-3; 9 bases are shared with TRBD1. With V trimmed by 5 bases and J by 3 bases, 8 bases remained unmatched. Germline values: CDR1 SGHTA, CDR2 FQGNSA. This CDR3 is built from 16 residues. The CDR3 loop reads CASSLSTGGGGNTIYF. The CDR3 bases are TGTGCCAGCAGCCTATCAACAGGGGGCGGTGGAAACACCATATATTTT.

The count of this clone is one. This sequence joins TRBV12-5 and TRBJ2-2; 9 bases are shared with TRBD1. Trimming at V came to 7 bases and at J to 5 bases, leaving 17 bases not matched to a gene. The CDR3 has 18 residues. Germline CDR1 reads LGHNT; CDR2 reads FRNRAP. Here the CDR3 DNA reads TGTGCTAGTGCCCTCCGGGACAGGGACCTCTGGGGGACCGGGGAGCTGTTTTTT. This gives the protein CASALRDRDLWGTGELFF. Filled out from reference TRBV12-5 and TRBJ2-2, the complete variable domain reads DARVTQTPRHKVTEMGQEVTMRCQPILGHNTVFWYRQTMMQGLELLAYFRNRAPLDDSGMPKDRFSAEMPDATLATLKIQPSEPRDSAVYFCASALRDRDLWGTGELFFGEGSRLTVL.

This clone was seen more than once but under ten times. The J gene is TRBJ2-7, the V gene TRBV6-5; perhaps TRBD1 as D (6 bases). The germline V gene has CDR1 MNHEY and CDR2 SVGAGI. Trimming removed 5 bases from V and 5 bases from J, with 16 bases in between. The CDR3 contains 14 residues. This CDR3 is CASSPGDTRDEQYF. For the CDR3, the DNA is TGTGCCAGCAGTCCCGGGGACACTCGGGACGAGCAGTACTTC.

The chain couples TRBV7-7 to TRBJ2-1; 11 bases match TRBD2. This CDR3 has 16 amino acids. Germline CDR1 is SSHAT and CDR2 is FNYEAQ (reference sequence). V shed 5 bases and J 7 bases; nucleotides not matched to a gene: 10. In nucleotides, the CDR3 is TGTGCCAGCAGCCCTCGGCTAGCGGGGGGCCGTAATGAGCAGTTCTTC. Translation: CASSPRLAGGRNEQFF.

The chain is built from TRBV2 and TRBJ1-2, with TRBD1 as a possible D gene (6 bases). Germline-derived CDR1 and CDR2 are SNHLY and FYNNEI. This CDR3 is built from 15 residues. Trimming cost V 10 bases and J 3 bases, with 21 bases left between them. The chain's CDR3 is CATPGPGAQDYGYTF. DNA of the CDR3: TGTGCCACCCCAGGGCCGGGGGCGCAGGACTATGGCTACACCTTC.

For this clone: Other DNA variants within this sample encode the same CDR3. V and J are TRBV18 and TRBJ1-1; D is undetermined. Germline loops: CDR1 KGHSH, CDR2 LQKENI. V was trimmed by 3 bases and J by 1 base, leaving 9 bases between them. The CDR3 has 14 residues. This CDR3 reads CASSPAARNTEAFF. The CDR3, as DNA: TGTGCCAGCTCACCCGCCGCAAGGAACACTGAAGCTTTCTTT.